Included here is one T cell receptor (beta chain) sequence, with context. The antigen is unknown. Other DNA sequences of this sample code for an identical CDR3. This sample stems from a study of OX40 agonist ivuxolimab in advanced cancers. Background on the study: Aged about 23 to 80 with a mean of about 60 years, they were less than 90% male. The study, taken as a whole, reports: Low normalized T-cell clonal expansion also characterized some of the nonresponders. On average, CD8+ T cells had more expanded clones than CD4+.

Assay: immunoSEQ multiplex PCR; the TCRdb copy retains only in-frame clones and omits some. The sample yields 100,000 to 110,000 clones, 91% seen once. The V gene's germline CDR1 is LGHNA and CDR2 YSLEER. This CDR3 comprises 13 residues. V was pared by 0 bases and J by 7 bases, with 7 bases between. The TCR originated in an adult with an advanced solid tumor such as melanoma, head and neck, liver or kidney cancer. The chain couples TRBV4-3 to TRBJ2-1; D remains ambiguous. The sample here was CD4+ or CD8+ T cells sorted from blood, taken in a trial of the OX40 agonist ivuxolimab. The CDR3 region has the DNA TGCGCCAGCAGCCAAGATTTGGGTAATGAGCAGTTCTTC. It codes for CASSQDLGNEQFF.